A selection of T cell receptor beta chains follows, all from one sample in a study of beta chain features in type 1 diabetes. Method: immunoSEQ multiplex PCR; TCRdb's copy keeps in-frame clones and lacks some. Of some 330,000 clones detected, about 10% appear once; the ten largest clones hold roughly 0.016%. Sequencing was performed on naive CD4+ T cells from blood. The receptor set was obtained from a woman aged 30 to 39 in good health. CDR3s include the opening cysteine and the closing phenylalanine or tryptophan.

CDR3,V
CAISDTPDTGELFF,TRBV10-3
CASSLRRAGGYTNEQFF,TRBV7-2
CASSQDRAGYNEQFF,TRBV4-3
CASKRGFEGNEQFF,TRBV25-1
CASSPGGNYEQYF,TRBV7-6
CASSLARTRQETQYF,TRBV7-7
CASSSTDRDKYF,TRBV28
CASSIRTGGAYGANVLTF,TRBV14
CASRGLLTDTQYF,TRBV6-6
CASSPSMAYNEQFF,TRBV11-3
CASSQKLAGDNEQFF,TRBV18
CAWNRASYEQYF,TRBV30
CASSTGGRETQYF,TRBV19
CAWSDRGRQPQHF,TRBV30
CASRGQGAGGYTF,TRBV7-2
CSVEDKPSGRSYEQYF,TRBV29-1
CASSRDRDSEAFF,TRBV6-1
CASSPPNLAGGPGEQFF,TRBV18
CSVGRQGSEQYF,TRBV29-1
CASRRSQNNEQFF,TRBV7-9
CASSPGQGTDTQYF,TRBV18
CASSPRTSRYTGELFF,TRBV7-2
CSVTSGLAGNEQFF,TRBV29-1
CAINREAGELFF,TRBV10-3
CASSLEKLVGANEQFF,TRBV5-1
CASSIQGASGNTIYF,TRBV7-2
CASSVDQGYYGYTF,TRBV9